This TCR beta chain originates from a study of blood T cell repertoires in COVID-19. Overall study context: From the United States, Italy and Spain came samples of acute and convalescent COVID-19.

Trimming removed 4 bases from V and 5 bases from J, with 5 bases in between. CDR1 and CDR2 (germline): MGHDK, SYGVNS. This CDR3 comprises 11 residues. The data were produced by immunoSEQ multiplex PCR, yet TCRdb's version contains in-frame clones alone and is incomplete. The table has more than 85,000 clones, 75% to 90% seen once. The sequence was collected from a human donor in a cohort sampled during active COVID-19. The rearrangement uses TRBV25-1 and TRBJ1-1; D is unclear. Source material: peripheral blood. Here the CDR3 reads CASSAGTEAFF. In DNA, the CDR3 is TGTGCCAGCAGTGCGGGAACTGAAGCTTTCTTT.